This record looks at one T cell receptor beta chain sequence and its context. Its antigen is unknown. No much larger clone is present one base from it, and per-base qualities are unavailable. This entry is derived from a study of shared T cell receptors in the human thymus (dated by TCRdb to the early 2020s). A note on the overall study: The study examined how self-reactive, shared T-cell receptor alpha chains are generated in the human thymus.

Library method: the immunoSEQ multiplex PCR assay. TCRdb carries this immuneACCESS record with in-frame sequences only. Its versions omit some clonotypes, under half of them owing to an unresolved V gene in the studies checked, with the rest unexplained. A total of approximately 400,000 clones appear in this sample, around 93% of them only once. The ten most abundant clones make up about 0.02% of the sample. From a lookup of the germline V gene (reference sequence), CDR1 and CDR2 are MNHEY and SMNVEV. V trim: 2 bases; J trim: 0 bases; unmatched bases: 8. The CDR3, cysteine through phenylalanine, is 19 amino acids long. The CDR3 DNA has 57 bases and is translated from base 1.

The chain joins TRBV27 to TRBJ2-6; a stretch of 9 junction bases matches TRBD1. The sequence came from a human donor. Sequenced sample: thymocytes. CDR3 protein: CASSLLQGAYLSGANVLTF. The DNA sequence is given as TGTGCCAGCAGTTTACTACAGGGGGCTTACCTCTCTGGGGCCAACGTCCTGACTTTC.